This T cell receptor beta chain was sequenced in a study of blood T cell repertoires in COVID-19. Only in-frame clones appear in the TCRdb table, and some are missing; sequencing was by immunoSEQ multiplex PCR. The table shows about 360,000 clones, with approximately 86% occurring only once. Germline CDR1 and CDR2: SGHKS and YYEKEE (reference sequence). The CDR3 length is 16 residues. The V and J ends lost 3 bases and 1 base, in that order; junction bases with no gene match: 2. The J gene is TRBJ2-2, the V gene TRBV5-5; TRBD2 matches at 11 bases. Input material: peripheral blood. The sequence was obtained from a human donor in a cohort sampled during active COVID-19. The CDR3 here is CASSSLAGGNTGELFF. DNA of the CDR3: TGTGCCAGCAGCTCGCTAGCGGGGGGGAACACCGGGGAGCTGTTTTTT.